The 8 T cell receptor beta chains below were found in one sample sequenced in a study of glioma-infiltrating T cells. Amplification of TCR alpha and beta CDR3 regions from RNA used iRepertoire nested multiplex PCR. Each CDR3 protein is one row after TCRdb ran MiXCR on the multiplex PCR reads. In the table there are about 3,200 distinct CDR3 sequences, more than 40% of which are singletons. The sample comprised glioma tissue, nonneoplastic brain tissue, or PBMCs (not recorded which). The receptors originated from a human donor with low-grade glioma or glioblastoma, undergoing nonglioma brain surgery, or in good health (not recorded which).

This clonotype is deemed medium-sized. V is TRBV6-1 and J is TRBJ2-3; the D gene is possibly TRBD1 (6 bases). CDR3 length equals 16 residues. CDR1 is MNHNS and CDR2 is SASEGT in the germline V gene. V gave up 9 bases and J gave up 1 base, with 20 bases separating them. As DNA, the CDR3 is TGTGCCAGTCCTCCCCTGGACAGCCGCCGCACAGATACGCAGTATTTT. Its translation: CASPPLDSRRTDTQYF.

On this clonotype itself: One base away lies a much larger clone, so this may be a sequencing read error. The rearrangement uses TRBV10-3 and TRBJ2-1; TRBD2 agrees at 14 bases. The length of the CDR3 is 17 residues. V dropped 4 bases and J dropped 4; count of bases not matched to a gene: 6. CDR1 is ENHRY and CDR2 is SYGVKD in the germline V gene. The CDR3 is CAISAPGLAGEYNEQFF. The CDR3 nucleotides read TGTGCCATCAGTGCGCCGGGACTAGCGGGGGAATACAATGAGCAGTTCTTC.

This clonotype showed up many times. V is TRBV3-1 and J is TRBJ2-7; 11 bases line up with TRBD1. V trimming: 0 bases; J trimming: 3 bases; junction bases outside the gene matches: 7. Germline-derived CDR1 and CDR2 are LGHDT and YNNKEL (reference sequence). This CDR3 comprises 17 residues. In DNA, the CDR3 is TGTGCCAGCAGCCAAGACACTATGGGACAGGGGGACTACGAGCAGTACTTC. As protein: CASSQDTMGQGDYEQYF.

Comment on this clonotype: Since a much larger clone is just one base distant, this may be a read error. This chain uses TRBV6-5 with TRBJ2-7, with a tentative D call TRBD1 (5 bases). CDR3 length equals 11 residues. Germline assignment: CDR1 MNHEY and CDR2 SVGAGI. CDR3 coding DNA: TGCGCCAGCAGTGAGGACAACGCGCAGTACTTC. Its protein product is CASSEDNAQYF.

For this clonotype: Being one base from a much bigger clone, this may be a read error. The chain uses TRBV7-9 and TRBJ2-5; TRBD2 aligns across 7 bases. Per germline, CDR1 SEHNR and CDR2 FQNEAQ (reference sequence). The CDR3 extends over 13 amino acids. The CDR3 DNA sequence: TGTGCCAGCAGCTTTGACGTCGGGGGGACCAAGTACTTC. This gives the protein CASSFDVGGTKYF.

By share of the sample, this clonotype is medium-sized. The rearrangement uses TRBV27 and TRBJ1-4; no reliable D call. V was clipped by 2 bases and J by 2 bases, with 9 bases between them. CDR3 length: 15 amino acids. Germline V gives CDR1 MNHEY, CDR2 SMNVEV (reference sequence). CDR3 nucleotides: TGTGCCAGCAGTTTACAAGGGCGGACTAATGAAAAACTGTTTTTT. Its translation: CASSLQGRTNEKLFF.

This clonotype qualifies as medium-sized. The genes are TRBV4-3 and TRBJ2-7, with TRBD1 identical over 9 bases. This CDR3 contains 15 residues. Germline CDR1 reads LGHNA; CDR2 reads YSLEER. V lost 1 base, J lost 4 bases, and 5 bases stayed unmatched. The CDR3 DNA reads TGCGCCAGCAGCCAAGGGACAGGGGAGAAGTACGAGCAGTACTTC. This gives the protein CASSQGTGEKYEQYF.

This sequence joins TRBV27 and TRBJ2-2; D is perhaps TRBD1 (5 bases). The CDR3 is made up of 13 amino acids. With 3 bases removed from V and 7 bases from J, the gap between germline ends came to 9 bases. Germline V gene data show CDR1 as MNHEY and CDR2 as SMNVEV (reference sequence). The CDR3 bases are TGTGCCAGCAGTTTCCAGGGTCACGGGGAGCTGTTTTTT. It yields the protein CASSFQGHGELFF.